These 14 T cell receptor beta chains were all obtained from the same sample, sequenced in a study of T cell responses to AZD1222 COVID-19 vaccine. Sequencing was performed with immunoSEQ multiplex PCR; in TCRdb, only in-frame clones are kept and a portion is missing. The table lists around 130,000 clones, roughly nine tenths of them singletons. The source material was peripheral blood, sampled 28 days after the second AZD1222 dose. The receptors derive from an adult who received the AZD1222 COVID-19 vaccine.

The DNA for the CDR3 is TGCGCCAGCAGCTTGCCCGCGGTGGGGGGACCTGAAGCTTTCTTT. This encodes CASSLPAVGGPEAFF. The chain joins TRBV5-1 to TRBJ1-1; D might be TRBD1 (5 bases). The germline V and J ends were trimmed by 1 base and 6 bases, with 16 bases remaining between them. Germline CDR1 is SGHRS and CDR2 is YFSETQ. The CDR3 covers 15 residues.

The genes are TRBV5-8 and TRBJ1-2; maybe TRBD1 (5 bases). Germline assignment: CDR1 SGHTS and CDR2 YDEGEE. CDR3 size: 14 residues. V was shortened by 0 bases and J by 4 bases, with 10 bases between the two germline ends. CDR3 nucleotide sequence: TGTGCCAGCAGCTTGGGAGACAGACCCTATGGCTACACCTTC. Translated, it gives CASSLGDRPYGYTF.

This clone was picked up one time. The chain's CDR3 is CASSLGVAYEQYF. For the CDR3, the DNA is TGTGCCAGCAGTTTAGGGGTCGCCTACGAGCAGTACTTC. The chain links TRBV6-5 to TRBJ2-7; weak D call: TRBD1 (5 bases). V dropped 4 bases and J dropped 2 bases, with 9 bases sitting between them. This CDR3 contains 13 residues. Germline CDR1 MNHEY, CDR2 SVGAGI.

The V call is TRBV11-2, the J call TRBJ2-1, with 7 bases identical to TRBD2. V dropped 6 bases and J dropped 6; count of bases not matched to a gene: 11. The CDR3 loop spans 15 amino acids. CDR1 and CDR2 from the germline V gene are SGHAT and FQNNGV. CDR3 region: CASSIGRDYINEQFF. The DNA of the CDR3 is TGTGCCAGCAGTATAGGCCGGGACTACATCAATGAGCAGTTCTTC.

The V and J genes are TRBV19 and TRBJ1-5; a weak D match, TRBD1 (5 bases). Trimming pared 3 bases from V and 6 bases from J, leaving 12 bases between. From germline, CDR1 is LNHDA and CDR2 SQIVND (reference sequence). The CDR3 is 14 amino acids. CDR3 in DNA: TGTGCCAGTAGTATCTCCGTTGGGGCTCAGCCCCAGCATTTT. Protein product: CASSISVGAQPQHF.

The chain employs TRBV5-1 and TRBJ1-4; tentatively, D is TRBD1 (6 bases). The CDR3 runs to 15 residues. V lost 0 bases to trimming and J lost 0 bases, with 6 bases between them. Germline V lookup: CDR1 SGHRS, CDR2 YFSETQ. For the CDR3, the DNA is TGCGCCAGCAGCTTGGGGACAGCAACTAATGAAAAACTGTTTTTT. The encoded protein is CASSLGTATNEKLFF.

In its sample, this clone was seen a few times. The gene calls are TRBV2 and TRBJ2-7; 9 bases are shared with TRBD1. With V trimmed by 4 bases and J by 2 bases, 6 bases remained unmatched. Germline V lookup: CDR1 SNHLY, CDR2 FYNNEI. This CDR3 has 15 amino acids. The CDR3 loop is CASSVVTGGTYEQYF. In DNA form, the CDR3 reads TGTGCCAGCAGTGTCGTTACAGGGGGCACCTACGAGCAGTACTTC. The full variable domain, its missing parts supplied by reference TRBV2 and TRBJ2-7, is EPEVTQTPSHQVTQMGQEVILRCVPISNHLYFYWYRQILGQKVEFLVSFYNNEISEKSEIFDDQFSVERPDGSNFTLKIRSTKLEDSAMYFCASSVVTGGTYEQYFGPGTRLTVT.

This chain links TRBV5-1 with TRBJ2-6; no clear D. V was clipped by 6 bases and J by 2 bases, with 9 bases between them. Germline assignment: CDR1 SGHRS and CDR2 YFSETQ. The CDR3 covers 14 residues. The CDR3 bases are TGCGCCAGCAACCCATTTGCTGGGGCCAACGTCCTGACTTTC. Protein: CASNPFAGANVLTF.

V gene TRBV21-1 combines with J gene TRBJ2-7; the table's D call of TRBD1 was not tested on the DNA. TRBV21-1 represents a pseudogene. CDR3 size: 14 residues. CDR3 region: CAIVGQGGSYEQYF. The CDR3 DNA sequence: TGTGCCATCGTCGGACAGGGGGGTTCCTACGAGCAGTACTTC.

The chain has TRBV11-3 and TRBJ2-5, with D unclear. The CDR3 covers 15 residues. Germline lookup yields CDR1 SGHNT and CDR2 YENEEA. V lost 6 bases and J 5 bases, leaving 19 bases between the germline ends. The CDR3 region is CASRAYITGRETQYF. CDR3 DNA: TGTGCCAGCAGGGCATACATCACTGGTCGGGAGACCCAGTACTTC.

The chain carries TRBV4-1 and TRBJ1-5; D might be TRBD1 (5 bases). The CDR3 runs to 15 residues. V lost 0 bases, J lost 1 base, and 7 bases lay in between. CDR1 is MGHRA, CDR2 YSYEKL, per germline. CDR3 in DNA: TGCGCCAGCAGCCAAGATTGGGACAGCAATCAGCCCCAGCATTTT. This gives the protein CASSQDWDSNQPQHF.

The V and J genes are TRBV2 and TRBJ1-4, with a possible D match to TRBD1 (5 bases). The germline gives CDR1 SNHLY, CDR2 FYNNEI. V dropped 3 bases and J dropped 8 bases, with 13 bases sitting between them. CDR3 length: 14 residues. This CDR3 is CASSDAGKGEKLFF. CDR3 in DNA: TGTGCCAGCAGTGACGCAGGGAAAGGGGAAAAACTGTTTTTT.

Judged by abundance, this clone is medium-sized. The chain is built from TRBV11-2 and TRBJ2-7, with unresolved D. CDR3 length: 15 amino acids. Germline values: CDR1 SGHAT, CDR2 FQNNGV. V shed 5 bases and J shed 1 base, with 15 bases lying between them. CDR3 in DNA: TGTGCCAGCAGCCATGGGTTCGGCAGGTCCTACGAGCAGTACTTC. Protein product: CASSHGFGRSYEQYF.

The CDR3 region is CASSLGGTGRFEQYF. The CDR3 DNA follows: TGTGCCAGCAGTTTGGGGGGGACAGGGCGTTTCGAGCAGTACTTC. V usage is TRBV28 and J usage is TRBJ2-7, with TRBD1 matching over 9 bases. Germline V CDR1 and CDR2: MDHEN, SYDVKM. V trimming: 3 bases; J trimming: 6 bases; junction bases outside the gene matches: 9. The CDR3 consists of 15 residues.